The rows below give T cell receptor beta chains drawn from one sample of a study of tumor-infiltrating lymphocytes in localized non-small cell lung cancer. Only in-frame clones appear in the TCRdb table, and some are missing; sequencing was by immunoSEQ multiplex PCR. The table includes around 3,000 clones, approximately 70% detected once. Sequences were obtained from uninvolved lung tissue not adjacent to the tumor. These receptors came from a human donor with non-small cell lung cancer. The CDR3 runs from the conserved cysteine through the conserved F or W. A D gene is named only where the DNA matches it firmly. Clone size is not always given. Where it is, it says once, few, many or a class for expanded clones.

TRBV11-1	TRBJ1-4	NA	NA	CASSLRDGIEKLFF	TGTGCCAGCAGCTTAAGGGACGGTATCGAAAAACTGTTTTTT
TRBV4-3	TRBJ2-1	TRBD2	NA	CASSFSLSGRSYNEQFF	TGCGCCAGCAGCTTCTCCCTAAGCGGGAGATCCTACAATGAGCAGTTCTTC
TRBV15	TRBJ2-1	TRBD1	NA	CATSRDLRDRVDNEQFF	TGTGCCACCAGCAGAGATCTAAGGGACAGGGTGGACAATGAGCAGTTCTTC
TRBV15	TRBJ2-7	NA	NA	CATSRESGSSRDEQYF	TGTGCCACCAGCAGAGAAAGCGGGTCATCTAGGGACGAGCAGTACTTC
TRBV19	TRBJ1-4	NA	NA	CASSVNAGIATNEKLFF	TGTGCCAGTAGTGTGAACGCAGGGATTGCAACTAATGAAAAACTGTTTTTT
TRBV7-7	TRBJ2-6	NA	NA	CASSDQSRANVLTF	TGTGCCAGCAGCGACCAAAGTCGGGCCAACGTCCTGACTTTC
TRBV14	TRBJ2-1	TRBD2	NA	CASSLSSGGAVEQFF	TGTGCCAGCAGCCTCTCTAGCGGGGGGGCCGTTGAGCAGTTCTTC
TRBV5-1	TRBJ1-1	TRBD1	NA	CASSPGTGNTEAFF	TGCGCCAGCTCTCCCGGGACAGGGAACACTGAAGCTTTCTTT
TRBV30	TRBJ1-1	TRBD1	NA	CAFHRGSNTEAFF	TGTGCCTTCCACAGGGGATCGAACACTGAAGCTTTCTTT
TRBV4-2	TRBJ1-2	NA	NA	CASSPERGGGGLGYTF	TGTGCCAGCAGCCCGGAGCGGGGAGGTGGTGGCCTTGGCTACACCTTC
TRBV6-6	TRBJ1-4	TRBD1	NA	CASSYVQGAEKLFF	TGTGCCAGCAGTTACGTACAGGGGGCGGAAAAACTGTTTTTT
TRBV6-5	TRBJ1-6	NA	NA	CASSYRGAGSPLHF	TGTGCCAGCAGTTACCGAGGGGCTGGTTCACCCCTCCACTTT
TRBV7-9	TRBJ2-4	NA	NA	CASSPAGILRYIQYF	TGTGCCAGCAGCCCAGCCGGGATTTTGAGATACATTCAGTACTTC
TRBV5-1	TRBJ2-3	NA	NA	CASSFEGSTDTQYF	TGCGCCAGCAGCTTTGAGGGGAGCACAGATACGCAGTATTTT
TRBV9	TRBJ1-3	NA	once	CASSVESSGNTIYF	TGTGCCAGCAGCGTAGAAAGCTCTGGAAACACCATATATTTT
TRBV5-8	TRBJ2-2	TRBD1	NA	CASSKGQGGNTGELFF	TGTGCCAGCAGTAAAGGACAGGGGGGGAACACCGGGGAGCTGTTTTTT
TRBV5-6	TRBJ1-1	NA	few	CASSRASEAFF	TGTGCCAGCAGCCGGGCGTCTGAAGCTTTCTTT
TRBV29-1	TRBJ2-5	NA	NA	CSVVVGETQYF	TGCAGCGTTGTAGTGGGAGAGACCCAGTACTTC
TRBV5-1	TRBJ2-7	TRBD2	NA	CASSNGGGPSSYEQYF	TGCGCCAGCAGTAACGGCGGGGGGCCAAGCTCCTACGAGCAGTACTTC
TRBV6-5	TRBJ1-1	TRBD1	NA	CASSRRQGWAEAFF	TGTGCCAGCAGTCGCCGACAGGGGTGGGCTGAAGCTTTCTTT
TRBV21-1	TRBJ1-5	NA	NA	CANHRDARGGYLQPQHF	TGTGCCAACCACAGGGATGCAAGGGGAGGTTATCTTCAGCCCCAGCATTTT
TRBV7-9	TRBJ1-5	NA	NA	CASSLGRFHRNLDQPQHF	TGTGCCAGCAGCTTAGGTCGGTTTCACAGGAATCTTGATCAGCCCCAGCATTTT
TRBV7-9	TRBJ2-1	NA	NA	CASSSWGEQFF	TGTGCCAGCAGCTCCTGGGGTGAGCAGTTCTTC
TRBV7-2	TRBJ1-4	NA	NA	CASSLRSAGLNEKLFF	TGTGCCAGCAGCCTCCGGAGCGCAGGTCTTAATGAAAAACTGTTTTTT
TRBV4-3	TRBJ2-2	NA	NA	CASSRDRGAGTGELFF	TGCGCCAGCAGCCGAGATAGAGGGGCGGGTACCGGGGAGCTGTTTTTT
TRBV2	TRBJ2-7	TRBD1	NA	CASKPGQGGEQYF	TGTGCCAGCAAACCGGGACAGGGCGGCGAGCAGTACTTC
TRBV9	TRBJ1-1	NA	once	CASSPGTLGNTEAFF	TGTGCCAGCAGCCCAGGGACTTTGGGGAACACTGAAGCTTTCTTT
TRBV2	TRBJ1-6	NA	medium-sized	CASSPGGAMNSPLHF	TGTGCCAGCAGTCCCGGGGGGGCGATGAATTCACCCCTCCACTTT
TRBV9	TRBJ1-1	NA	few	CASSVGDLNTEAFF	TGTGCCAGCAGCGTAGGGGATCTGAACACTGAAGCTTTCTTT
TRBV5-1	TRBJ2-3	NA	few	CASSIDTTSTDTQYF	TGCGCCAGCAGCATTGACACGACTAGCACAGATACGCAGTATTTT
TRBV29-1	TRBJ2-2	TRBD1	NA	CSVKTGASNTGELFF	TGCAGCGTTAAGACAGGGGCCTCTAACACCGGGGAGCTGTTTTTT
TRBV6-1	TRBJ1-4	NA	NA	CASSEFSTLRGNEKLFF	TGTGCCAGCAGTGAATTTTCGACCCTTAGGGGTAATGAAAAACTGTTTTTT
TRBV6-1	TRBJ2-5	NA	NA	CASSEAYSRRTQYF	TGTGCCAGCAGTGAAGCGTATTCCCGCCGGACCCAGTACTTC
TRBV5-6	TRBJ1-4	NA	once	CASSLTPSGYEKLFF	TGTGCCAGCAGCTTGACACCTTCGGGGTATGAAAAACTGTTTTTT
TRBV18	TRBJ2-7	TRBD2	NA	CASSPPALAGRRNEQYF	TGTGCCAGCTCACCACCGGCACTAGCGGGGCGCAGAAACGAGCAGTACTTC
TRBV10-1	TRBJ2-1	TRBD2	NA	CASSVGLASNEQFF	TGCGCCAGCAGTGTGGGACTAGCGAGCAATGAGCAGTTCTTC
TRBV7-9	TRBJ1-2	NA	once	CASSLAETANYGYTF	TGTGCCAGCAGCTTAGCGGAGACAGCTAACTATGGCTACACCTTC
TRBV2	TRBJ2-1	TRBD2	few	CASRRAGGGDEQFF	TGTGCCAGCAGGAGAGCGGGAGGAGGGGATGAGCAGTTCTTC
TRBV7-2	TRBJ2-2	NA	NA	CASTTLYTGELFF	TGTGCCAGCACCACCCTATACACCGGGGAGCTGTTTTTT
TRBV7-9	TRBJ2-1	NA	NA	CASSLADLTYNEQFF	TGTGCCAGCAGCTTGGCGGATTTAACCTACAATGAGCAGTTCTTC
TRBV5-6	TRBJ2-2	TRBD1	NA	CASSLVQGDTGELFF	TGTGCCAGCAGCTTGGTCCAGGGGGACACCGGGGAGCTGTTTTTT